Detailed here is one T cell receptor (beta chain). The antigen is undetermined. A junction end diverges from the germline sequence, so it may reflect a read error. A single record per CDR3 protein comes from TCRdb applying MiXCR to the multiplex PCR reads. The data contain about 20,000 distinct CDR3 sequences, roughly 44% of them singletons. This record comes from a study of breast tumors, draining lymph nodes, adjacent tissues. Findings and limits, study-wide: Luminal-like breast cancer showed significantly higher tumor–nontumor repertoire similarity than basal-like. Tumors had less TCR diversity than lymph nodes, more than nontumor tissue. The data were judged consistent with most tumor T cells coming from lymph node and expanding in tumor. Data only fit, rather than demonstrated, lymph node origin of most tumor T cells.

The CDR3 runs 18 residues. The germline gives CDR1 SGHRS, CDR2 YFSETQ. This TCR was recovered from a female donor with breast cancer. Some clones in this sample may be carry-over from other donors' samples. Source material: breast tumor tissue. The V call is TRBV5-1, the J call TRBJ2-3, with TRBD1 matching 8 bases. CDR3 in amino acids: CASGPGFITGGTEDTQYF. CDR3 nucleotides: TGTGCCAGCGGCCCTGGGTTTATTACAGGGGGGACTGAAGATACGCAGTATTTT.